These T cell receptor beta chains were read from a single sample in a study of T cell responses to AZD1222 COVID-19 vaccine. The assay was immunoSEQ multiplex PCR, and TCRdb's table has in-frame clones only and misses some. The top ten clones hold 8.5% to 12% of a sample with about 84,000 clones, over 75% of them seen once. Sequences were derived from peripheral blood, sampled 28 days after the second AZD1222 dose. Receptor source: an adult who received the AZD1222 COVID-19 vaccine. CDR3s include the opening cysteine and the closing phenylalanine or tryptophan. Each record gives: D gene, J gene, V gene, CDR3 length, clone size, CDR3 protein, CDR3 DNA. The D gene is left open where the match is weak. Clone size, where shown, is once, few, many, or a class for clones that have expanded.

>TRBD1|TRBJ1-6|TRBV15|19|.
CATSRDDTTGRMRNSPLHF
TGTGCCACCAGCAGAGATGATACGACAGGGCGCATGAGAAATTCACCCCTCCACTTT
>.|TRBJ2-7|TRBV3-1/TRBV3-2|11|.
CASSLDYEQYF
TGTGCCAGCAGCCTCGATTACGAGCAGTACTTC
>TRBD1|TRBJ1-2|TRBV5-6|15|once
CASSLFRGQDYGYTF
TGTGCCAGCAGCTTGTTCAGGGGGCAGGACTATGGCTACACCTTC
>.|TRBJ1-1|TRBV5-4|13|.
CATQKDRNTEAFF
TGTGCCACTCAGAAGGACAGGAACACTGAAGCTTTCTTT
>.|TRBJ1-4|TRBV14|15|few
CASRRRARTNEKLFF
TGTGCCAGCAGAAGAAGGGCGAGGACTAATGAAAAACTGTTTTTT
>TRBD1|TRBJ2-1|TRBV6-1|17|.
CASSGWTGSIRHNEQFF
TGTGCCAGCAGTGGGTGGACAGGGAGTATTCGACACAATGAGCAGTTCTTC
>.|TRBJ1-1|TRBV6-5|13|once
CASTHPGRGRAFF
TGTGCCAGCACCCATCCCGGGAGGGGCCGAGCTTTCTTT
>TRBD2|TRBJ2-7|TRBV10-3|15|once
CAISESSGGGSEQYF
TGTGCCATCAGTGAGTCATCGGGAGGAGGATCCGAGCAGTACTTC
>.|TRBJ1-2|TRBV4-1|11|few
CASSSTYGYTF
TGCGCCAGCAGCTCGACGTATGGCTACACCTTC
>.|TRBJ1-1|TRBV3-1/TRBV3-2|15|.
CASSQGRSGNSEAFF
TGTGCCAGCAGCCAAGGGCGTTCGGGGAATTCTGAAGCTTTCTTT
>TRBD1|TRBJ2-7|TRBV28|14|medium-sized
CASSYGTGSYEQYF
TGTGCCAGCAGTTACGGGACAGGATCCTACGAGCAGTACTTC
>TRBD2|TRBJ2-7|TRBV7-8|17|.
CASSFFWTSGGPYEQYF
TGTGCCAGCAGCTTCTTCTGGACTAGCGGGGGGCCCTACGAGCAGTACTTC
>TRBD1|TRBJ1-1|TRBV9|16|once
CASSVGVQGGRTEAFF
TGTGCCAGCAGCGTAGGAGTGCAGGGGGGAAGGACTGAAGCTTTCTTT
>.|TRBJ1-1|TRBV28|14|.
CASSLPGAYTEAFF
TGTGCCAGCAGTTTACCTGGGGCGTACACTGAAGCTTTCTTT
>.|TRBJ2-5|TRBV28|14|.
CASMGRGPQETQYF
TGTGCCAGCATGGGCAGGGGTCCTCAAGAGACCCAGTACTTC
>.|TRBJ1-2|TRBV4-1|13|.
CASSQETGYGYTF
TGCGCCAGCAGCCAAGAAACAGGCTATGGCTACACCTTC
>TRBD1|TRBJ2-2|TRBV7-2|15|.
CASSLRQGATGELFF
TGTGCCAGCAGCCTACGACAGGGGGCCACCGGGGAGCTGTTTTTT
>.|TRBJ2-7|TRBV28|14|.
CASSLGAGSYEQYF
TGTGCCAGCAGTTTGGGTGCCGGCTCCTACGAGCAGTACTTC
>.|TRBJ1-1|TRBV6-6|13|.
CASCYYEDTEAFF
TGTGCCAGCTGTTACTATGAGGACACTGAAGCTTTCTTT
>.|TRBJ2-6|TRBV6-5|14|.
CASSISSGANVLTF
TGTGCCAGCAGTATTTCGTCTGGGGCCAACGTCCTGACTTTC
>TRBD1|TRBJ2-3|TRBV5-1|14|.
CASSLQGGADTQYF
TGCGCCAGCAGCTTGCAAGGGGGCGCAGATACGCAGTATTTT